This T cell receptor beta chain was captured in a study of technical replicates of blood from several donors. The assay was immunoSEQ multiplex PCR, and TCRdb's table has in-frame clones only and misses some. This sample has fewer than 85,000 clones, with approximately 94% found just once. V lost 6 bases and J lost 3; bases outside the gene matches: 6. Germline V CDR1 and CDR2: MNHNS, SASEGT. The length of the CDR3 is 15 residues. This receptor was obtained from a human donor in good health. Sequenced: T cells isolated from PBMCs. V usage is TRBV6-1 and J usage is TRBJ1-5; 9 bases line up with TRBD1. CDR3 sequence: CASREQGANNQPQHF. The CDR3, as DNA: TGTGCCAGCAGGGAACAGGGGGCGAACAATCAGCCCCAGCATTTT.